The 23 T cell receptor beta chains given below trace back to one sample, sequenced in a study of cytomegalovirus exposure and HLA in healthy donors listed by TCRdb under 2017. The receptor library was made with the immunoSEQ multiplex PCR assay. A mixture of 60 forward primers for TCR Vbeta segments and 13 reverse primers for TCR Jbeta segments was used in the multiplex PCR. TCRdb re-hosts the immuneACCESS table, in-frame sequences only. Its copies lack some clones; in the studies checked, an unresolved V gene accounts for under half of them, and the cause for the rest is not known. Across this sample there are approximately 110,000 clones, with 75% to 80% seen only once. The top ten hold 3.6% of the sample. Sequencing was carried out using PBMCs. These receptors all come from a man aged 40-55 years in good health and CMV-seronegative.

The rearrangement links TRBV4-3 to TRBJ1-3; D gene ambiguous. CDR1 and CDR2 from the germline V gene are LGHNA and YSLEER. The V end was cut by 3 bases, the J end by 0 bases, with 6 bases between. This CDR3 comprises 14 residues. This CDR3 is CASSQHSSGNTIYF. The CDR3 nucleotides are TGCGCCAGCAGCCAGCACAGCTCTGGAAACACCATATATTTT.

In nucleotides, the CDR3 is TGCGCCAGCGAAAAGACGGGACAGAAACTCCAGATAACCTACGAGCAGTACTTC. Its protein product is CASEKTGQKLQITYEQYF. This sequence joins TRBV23-1 and TRBJ2-7, with 7 bases lining up with TRBD1. TRBV23-1 is an open reading frame, and its role is uncertain. V shed 8 bases and J 2 bases; nucleotides not matched to a gene: 21. This CDR3 contains 18 residues.

The chain employs TRBV7-2 and TRBJ2-5; unclear D gene. The end of the DNA aligns better with TRBJ2-7, so the J call may be wrong. The CDR3 spans 14 residues. Looked up from germline, CDR1 is SGHTA and CDR2 is FQGNSA. The CDR3: CASSLWVPDYEQYF. The CDR3 DNA sequence: TGTGCCAGCAGCTTATGGGTCCCGGACTACGAGCAGTACTTC.

The chain joins TRBV9 to TRBJ2-5; 9 bases match TRBD2. The CDR3 covers 16 residues. Looked up from germline, CDR1 is SGDLS and CDR2 is YYNGEE. Losses at the gene ends were 3 bases for V and 4 bases for J; bases not matched to a gene: 10. The CDR3 region is CASSASGGGGLETQYF. The DNA for the CDR3 is TGTGCCAGCAGCGCTTCCGGCGGGGGGGGATTAGAGACCCAGTACTTC.

The rearrangement joins TRBV7-2 to TRBJ1-1; D might be TRBD1 (5 bases). The CDR3 runs 17 residues. CDR1 is SGHTA, CDR2 FQGNSA, per germline. V was pared by 1 base and J by 4 bases, with 19 bases between. CDR3 sequence: CASSLVRSAGLGTEAFF. CDR3 DNA sequence: TGTGCCAGCAGCTTAGTTCGGTCTGCAGGGCTTGGCACTGAAGCTTTCTTT. The whole variable domain, filled in from reference TRBV7-2 and TRBJ1-1, reads GAGVSQSPSNKVTEKGKDVELRCDPISGHTALYWYRQSLGQGLEFLIYFQGNSAPDKSGLPSDRFSAERTGGSVSTLTIQRTQQEDSAVYLCASSLVRSAGLGTEAFFGQGTRLTVV.

The V gene is TRBV7-2, the J gene TRBJ1-1; 7 bases line up with TRBD1. The germline V gene encodes CDR1 SGHTA and CDR2 FQGNSA. J gave up 4 bases and V 5 bases, and 4 bases lay outside the gene matches. This CDR3 has 13 residues. In DNA form, the CDR3 reads TGTGCCAGCAGCCCGGCAGGGGGCACTGAAGCTTTCTTT. Protein sequence: CASSPAGGTEAFF.

The V call is TRBV2, the J call TRBJ2-3; 11 bases line up with TRBD1. The CDR3 is 15 residues long. Germline CDR1 reads SNHLY; CDR2 reads FYNNEI. Losses at the gene ends were 4 bases for V and 8 bases for J; bases not matched to a gene: 8. CDR3 residues: CASSVTGTGGGTQYF. In nucleotides, the CDR3 is TGTGCCAGCAGTGTTACAGGGACAGGGGGGGGTACGCAGTATTTT.

The chain joins TRBV10-3 to TRBJ1-6; 7 nucleotides match TRBD1. The germline CDR1 and CDR2 sequences are ENHRY and SYGVKD. The CDR3 has 16 residues. J was trimmed by 8 bases and V by 5 bases; bases with no gene match: 12. This CDR3 is CAISPSATGNDSPLHF. The CDR3 DNA reads as TGTGCCATCAGTCCTAGTGCGACAGGGAATGATTCACCCCTCCACTTT.

As to this clone: Additional DNA sequences in this sample encode the identical CDR3. The genes are TRBV5-1 and TRBJ1-1; possible D gene TRBD1, 5 bases. The germline V gene has CDR1 SGHRS and CDR2 YFSETQ. The V end was cut by 4 bases, the J end by 2 bases, with 15 bases between. The CDR3 contains 15 residues. The CDR3 DNA reads TGCGCCAGCAGCCGGGGGGGGAACCCAAACACTGAAGCTTTCTTT. Translating gives CASSRGGNPNTEAFF. The entire variable domain, with the rest obtained from reference TRBV5-1 and TRBJ1-1, is as follows: KAGVTQTPRYLIKTRGQQVTLSCSPISGHRSVSWYQQTPGQGLQFLFEYFSETQRNKGNFPGRFSGRQFSNSRSEMNVSTLELGDSALYLCASSRGGNPNTEAFFGQGTRLTVV.

This clone has just one count. The chain employs TRBV5-1 and TRBJ2-1; 7 bases line up with TRBD1. The CDR3 sequence is 16 residues long. The ends lost 4 bases at V and 8 bases at J; junction bases unmatched: 15. CDR1 is SGHRS, CDR2 YFSETQ, per germline. The CDR3 loop is CASSEGTASGFDEQFF. CDR3 coding DNA: TGCGCCAGCAGCGAGGGGACAGCTTCCGGGTTCGATGAGCAGTTCTTC.

This sequence joins TRBV6-5 and TRBJ2-5; D may be TRBD1 (5 bases). Per the germline V gene, CDR1 is MNHEY and CDR2 is SVGAGI. V shed 2 bases and J shed 5 bases, with 15 bases lying between them. CDR3 length equals 15 residues. CDR3 region: CASSYPERGEETQYF. The CDR3, as DNA: TGTGCCAGCAGTTACCCGGAAAGGGGTGAGGAGACCCAGTACTTC.

This sequence joins TRBV9 and TRBJ1-5; D gene ambiguous. Trimming left V 2 bases short and J 0 bases short, with 6 bases between. CDR3 length: 14 residues. Per the germline V gene, CDR1 is SGDLS and CDR2 is YYNGEE. The CDR3 nucleotides read TGTGCCAGCAGCGTTGGAGTTAGCAATCAGCCCCAGCATTTT. Residues: CASSVGVSNQPQHF.

V and J are TRBV4-2 and TRBJ2-3, with 12 bases identical to TRBD2. With 5 bases clipped from V and 6 bases from J, the junction kept 6 bases outside the gene matches. CDR1 LGHNA and CDR2 YNFKEQ come from the germline V gene. This CDR3 is 15 amino acids long. CDR3 loop: CASSMYLAGGDTQYF. The CDR3 bases are TGTGCCAGCAGCATGTACCTAGCGGGAGGGGATACGCAGTATTTT.

This clone has a handful of counts. The chain is built from TRBV20-1 and TRBJ2-7; TRBD2 might be the D (6 bases). Germline V gene lookup returns CDR1 DFQATT and CDR2 SNEGSKA (reference sequence). This CDR3 is 11 amino acids long. Trimming removed 4 bases from V and 7 bases from J, with 11 bases in between. The CDR3 DNA sequence: TGCAGTGCTACCGGGACTCGAGAGCAGTACTTC. It translates to CSATGTREQYF.

The J gene is TRBJ2-1, the V gene TRBV5-1; 8 bases align to TRBD2. V dropped 3 bases and J dropped 3; count of bases not matched to a gene: 5. The germline gives CDR1 SGHRS, CDR2 YFSETQ. CDR3 size: 15 residues. CDR3 protein: CASSWRTSSYNEQFF. As DNA, the CDR3 is TGCGCCAGCAGCTGGAGGACTAGCAGCTACAATGAGCAGTTCTTC.

The V call is TRBV6-6, the J call TRBJ1-2, with 9 bases matching TRBD1. CDR3 size: 14 residues. V was clipped by 6 bases and J by 8 bases; unmatched bases: 10. CDR1 is MNHNY and CDR2 is SVGAGI in the germline V gene (reference sequence). The CDR3 region has the DNA TGTGCCAGCAGAAGTGCCCGGGACAGGGTCGGCTACACCTTC. It encodes CASRSARDRVGYTF.

The chain is built from TRBV7-2 and TRBJ2-1; D is ambiguous. Trimming removed 5 bases at V and 5 bases at J, with 7 bases between. Germline CDR1 and CDR2: SGHTA and FQGNSA. The CDR3 sequence is 12 residues long. For the CDR3, the DNA is TGTGCCAGCAGCCGAGTTAACAATGAGCAGTTCTTC. Amino acids: CASSRVNNEQFF.

This chain links TRBV19 with TRBJ1-3; 7 positions agree with TRBD1. V was pared by 6 bases and J by 3 bases, with 17 bases of the junction left unmatched. The CDR3 runs 18 residues. Germline CDR1 LNHDA, CDR2 SQIVND (reference sequence). CDR3 DNA: TGTGCCAGTAGCCCTTTCGACAGGGTGCCCTTGGATGGAAACACCATATATTTT. As protein: CASSPFDRVPLDGNTIYF. The full variable domain, in which reference TRBV19 and TRBJ1-3 provide the parts outside the CDR3, is DGGITQSPKYLFRKEGQNVTLSCEQNLNHDAMYWYRQDPGQGLRLIYYSQIVNDFQKGDIAEGYSVSREKKESFPLTVTSAQKNPTAFYLCASSPFDRVPLDGNTIYFGEGSWLTVV.

The V gene is TRBV4-1, the J gene TRBJ2-3; 7 bases align to TRBD2. The germline V gene encodes CDR1 MGHRA and CDR2 YSYEKL. The CDR3 runs to 15 residues. The trim removed 3 bases at V and 6 bases at J, leaving 9 bases unmatched. CDR3 nucleotides: TGCGCCAGCAGCCAGGGTGCACTAGCGATGGATACGCAGTATTTT. As protein: CASSQGALAMDTQYF.

The chain combines TRBV9 with TRBJ2-1; 10 bases agree with TRBD1. After removal of 6 bases from V and 6 bases from J, the junction contained 6 bases not matched to a gene. This CDR3 is 14 amino acids long. The V gene's germline CDR1 is SGDLS and CDR2 YYNGEE. The DNA of the CDR3 is TGTGCCAGCACCGCGTGGACAGGGGGCAATGAGCAGTTCTTC. It translates to CASTAWTGGNEQFF.

The rearrangement uses TRBV6-1 and TRBJ1-5, with TRBD1 identical over 8 bases. The trim removed 2 bases at V and 2 bases at J, leaving 2 bases unmatched. CDR1 and CDR2 (germline): MNHNS, SASEGT. The CDR3 consists of 15 residues. CDR3 amino acids: CASSEWGQGNQPQHF. The CDR3 coding sequence is TGTGCCAGCAGTGAATGGGGACAGGGCAATCAGCCCCAGCATTTT.

The V and J genes are TRBV5-4 and TRBJ1-2; D gene uncertain. This CDR3 spans 13 amino acids. CDR1 is SGHNT and CDR2 is YYREEE in the germline V gene (reference sequence). Trimming cost V 2 bases and J 2 bases, with 7 bases left between them. The CDR3 protein is CASSFPGNYGYTF. DNA for the CDR3: TGTGCCAGCAGCTTCCCCGGGAACTATGGCTACACCTTC.

The rearrangement links TRBV27 to TRBJ1-1; 10 bases agree with TRBD1. Germline-derived CDR1 and CDR2 are MNHEY and SMNVEV (reference sequence). The CDR3 spans 17 residues. Trimming took 2 bases from V and 5 from J; bases not matched to a gene: 11. The CDR3 protein is CASSLGQGGPAGTEAFF. The CDR3 DNA follows: TGTGCCAGCAGTTTAGGACAGGGGGGTCCGGCAGGAACTGAAGCTTTCTTT.